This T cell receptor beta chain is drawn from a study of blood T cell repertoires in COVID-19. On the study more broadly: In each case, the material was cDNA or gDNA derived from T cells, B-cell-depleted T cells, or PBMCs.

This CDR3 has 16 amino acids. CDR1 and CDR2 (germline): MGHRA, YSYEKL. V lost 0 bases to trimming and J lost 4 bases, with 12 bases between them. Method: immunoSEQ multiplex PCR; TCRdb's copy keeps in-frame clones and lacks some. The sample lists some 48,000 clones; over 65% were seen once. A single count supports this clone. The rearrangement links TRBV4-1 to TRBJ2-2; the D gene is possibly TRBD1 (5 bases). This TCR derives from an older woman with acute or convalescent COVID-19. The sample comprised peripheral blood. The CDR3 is CASSQEWGLGTGELFF. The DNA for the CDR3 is TGCGCCAGCAGCCAAGAATGGGGCTTGGGCACCGGGGAGCTGTTTTTT.